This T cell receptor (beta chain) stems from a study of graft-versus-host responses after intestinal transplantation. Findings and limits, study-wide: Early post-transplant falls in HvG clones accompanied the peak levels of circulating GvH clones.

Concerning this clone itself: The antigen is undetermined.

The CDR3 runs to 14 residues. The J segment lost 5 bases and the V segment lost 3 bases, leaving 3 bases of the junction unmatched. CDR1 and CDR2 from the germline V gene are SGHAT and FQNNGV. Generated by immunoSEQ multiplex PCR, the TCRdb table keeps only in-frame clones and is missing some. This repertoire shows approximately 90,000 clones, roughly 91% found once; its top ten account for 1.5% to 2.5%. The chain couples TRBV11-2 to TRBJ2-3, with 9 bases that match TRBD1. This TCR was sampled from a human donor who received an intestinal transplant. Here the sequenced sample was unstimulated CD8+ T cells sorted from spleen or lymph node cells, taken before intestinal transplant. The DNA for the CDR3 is TGTGCCAGCAGCTTTATGGACAGGGGAGATACGCAGTATTTT. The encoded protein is CASSFMDRGDTQYF.